What follows describes a single T cell receptor beta chain. TCRdb called the 5' RACE reads again in MiXCR, with one record for every CDR3 protein. Among 450,000 to 650,000 distinct CDR3 sequences, about 22% were seen once, and the ten largest hold approximately 8%. These data originate in a study of T-cell memory formation after mild COVID-19. Study in general: Across donors, TCR clusters were largely donor specific.

The TCR sequence derives from an adult woman who had mild COVID-19 (a few samples of this study predate the infection). Cell type and time point are not known. Sample: PBMCs or a T cell subset sorted from them (not recorded which).

Here the CDR3 reads CASGPGLAVSYEQYF. For the CDR3, the DNA is TGTGCCAGTGGGCCGGGACTAGCGGTTTCCTACGAGCAGTACTTC. The V call is TRBV19, the J call TRBJ2-7, with TRBD2 identical over 11 bases. Germline-derived CDR1 and CDR2 are LNHDA and SQIVND (reference sequence). V was clipped by 8 bases and J by 1 base; unmatched bases: 7. The CDR3 contains 15 residues.